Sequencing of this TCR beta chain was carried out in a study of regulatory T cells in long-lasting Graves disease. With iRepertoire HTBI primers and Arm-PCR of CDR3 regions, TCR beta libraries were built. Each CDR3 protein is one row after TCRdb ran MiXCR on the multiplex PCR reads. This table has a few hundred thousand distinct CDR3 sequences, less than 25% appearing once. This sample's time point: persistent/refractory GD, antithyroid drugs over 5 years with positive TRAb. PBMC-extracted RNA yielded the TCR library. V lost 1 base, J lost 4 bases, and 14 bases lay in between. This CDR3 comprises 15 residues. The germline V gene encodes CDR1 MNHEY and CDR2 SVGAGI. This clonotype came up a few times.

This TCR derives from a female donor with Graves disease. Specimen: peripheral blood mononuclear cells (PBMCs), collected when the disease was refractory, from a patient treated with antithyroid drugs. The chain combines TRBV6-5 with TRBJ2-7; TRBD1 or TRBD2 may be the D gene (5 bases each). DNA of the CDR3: TGTGCCAGCAGTTACTTGGGACCATGGCTTTACGAGCAGTACTTC. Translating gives CASSYLGPWLYEQYF.